This T cell receptor beta chain was documented in a study of response to subunit inactivated influenza vaccine. Findings and limits, study-wide: It was the authors' suggestion that each seasonal influenza vaccination recruits few new T cells.

TCRdb reanalysed the RT-PCR reads using MiXCR and keeps one entry per CDR3 protein. Of hundreds of thousands of distinct CDR3 sequences in the sample, roughly a fifth were seen once. This clonotype was picked up many times. The target antigen is unknown. The V segment lost 5 bases and the J segment 6 bases; nucleotides outside the gene matches: 9. The germline V gene encodes CDR1 MDHEN and CDR2 SYDVKM. The CDR3 extends over 16 amino acids. The origin of this receptor is a man in his fifties or sixties who received an inactivated influenza vaccine. Material: PBMCs from blood, obtained 21 months after vaccination. V gene TRBV28 combines with J gene TRBJ1-5, with 11 positions matching TRBD1. The chain's CDR3 is CASSASGTGGIQPQHF. CDR3 sequence (DNA): TGTGCCAGCAGTGCATCCGGGACAGGGGGTATTCAGCCCCAGCATTTT.